This T cell receptor beta chain was recovered during a study of vaccination and CD4 T cells after COVID-19. At the level of the study: Researchers treated cells with overlapping spike peptides taken from SARS-CoV-2, HCoV-NL63, HCoV-OC43 and HCoV-229E.

Specified treatment: approximately nine-day PBMC culture with coronavirus spike peptide pools or control peptides (ViraFEST assay). Germline V lookup: CDR1 SGHNT, CDR2 YYREEE (reference sequence). Trimming stripped 2 bases from V and 1 base from J, with 15 bases between. This CDR3 is 16 amino acids long. As regards this clonotype: Its target is not known.

With the Oncomine TCR Beta short-read assay, DNA from cultured CD4+ T cells was sequenced. TCRdb processed the PCR reads anew with MiXCR; each CDR3 protein has one entry. Seen here are 14,000 to 15,000 distinct CDR3 sequences, 45% to 50% observed once, and the top ten hold 20% to 30%. The sequenced sample was cultured CD4+ T cells from blood, obtained after SARS-CoV-2 vaccination. The TCR comes from a human donor with COVID-19. The chain is built from TRBV5-4 and TRBJ2-5, with D possibly being TRBD1 or TRBD2 (5 bases each). The CDR3: CASSFFDIGAQETQYF. The CDR3 DNA reads as TGTGCCAGCAGCTTCTTCGACATCGGGGCCCAAGAGACCCAGTACTTC. Full variable domain (missing parts from reference TRBV5-4 and TRBJ2-5): ETGVTQSPTHLIKTRGQQVTLRCSSQSGHNTVSWYQQALGQGPQFIFQYYREEENGRGNFPPRFSGLQFPNYSSELNVNALELDDSALYLCASSFFDIGAQETQYFGPGTRLLVL.